This T cell receptor (beta chain) was found in a study of cytomegalovirus exposure and HLA in healthy donors (TCRdb year 2017). Describing the broader study: The 666 repertoires of the first cohort and the roughly 120 validation repertoires were produced on the same platform, according to a later analysis. High-throughput TCR immunosequencing, statistical association of individual TCRs with disease status, and machine learning were combined to predict cytomegalovirus infection status. Besides the first cohort of 666 subjects, a separate validation cohort made up of over a hundred different subjects was used. The aim of the study was to test whether cataloging public T cell receptors could identify signatures of past pathogen exposure.

Donors formed part of the validation cohort, which comprised about 130 subjects and was distinct from the first cohort of under 850 subjects. Ends trimmed: V by 5 bases, J by 4 bases; bases unmatched to a gene: 11. The germline V gene (reference sequence) provides CDR1 LNHDA and CDR2 SQIVND. The CDR3 numbers 16 residues from cysteine through phenylalanine. Of the read, only the CDR3 DNA is kept; its 48 bases are in frame from base 1. General conclusions and limits of the study: A few of the identified cytomegalovirus-associated TCR beta chains were confirmed in vitro to be specific for cytomegalovirus antigens. The authors suggested that the approach could potentially be generalized to other disease states and immunological phenotypes. Cytomegalovirus status was reported to be diagnosed by the classifier with high specificity and sensitivity in both the original and validation cohorts. While some public TCRs were present in many individuals, most TCR sequences turned up only very rarely across donors. In the study, about 150 TCR beta chains were listed as associated with cytomegalovirus. All 120 or so repertoires were used to score co-occurrence in the validation cohort in a later analysis, because that analysis had no HLA typing for the cohort. Subsequent analysis determined that TCRs grouped into clusters in the first cohort also showed a tendency toward co-occurrence across the 90 to 150 validation repertoires, and 85% to 95% of cluster scores exceeded 0.

Library generation was performed with the immunoSEQ multiplex PCR assay. Per the source publication's procedure: A statistical classification framework was built for diagnosing cytomegalovirus status from the catalog of TCR beta chain sequences. TCRdb mirrors the immuneACCESS table, restricted to in-frame sequences. Some clones are absent from its copies; in checked studies, under half trace to an unresolved V gene, and the reason for the others is unknown. For V, J and clone size, that table is used; D and trimming come from the DNA. In all, the sample holds roughly 100,000 clones, and about 88% of those were seen once. In total, the top ten clones hold under 4.5% of the sample. Comments on this clone: Its recognized antigen is unknown. No quality values exist for individual bases; no much larger clone is one base distant.

This receptor chain uses TRBV19 and TRBJ1-2; TRBD1 aligns with 9 central bases. What was sequenced was PBMCs. The TCR was taken from a woman younger than 30 in good health and CMV-seropositive. The CDR3 corresponds to CASSPQWGQGGYGYTF. Here is the DNA: TGTGCCAGTAGTCCGCAGTGGGGACAGGGCGGCTATGGCTACACCTTC.